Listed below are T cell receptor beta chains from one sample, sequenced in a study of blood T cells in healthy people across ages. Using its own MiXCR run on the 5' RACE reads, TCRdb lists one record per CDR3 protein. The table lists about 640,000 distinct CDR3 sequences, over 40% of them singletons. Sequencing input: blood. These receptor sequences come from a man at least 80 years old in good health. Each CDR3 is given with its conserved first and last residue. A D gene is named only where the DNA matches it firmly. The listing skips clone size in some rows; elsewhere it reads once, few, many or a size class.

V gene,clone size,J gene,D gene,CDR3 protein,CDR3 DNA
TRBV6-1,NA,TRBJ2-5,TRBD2,CASRNLLAGGPRRETQYF,TGTGCCAGCAGGAACCTACTAGCGGGAGGGCCTAGGAGGGAGACCCAGTACTTC
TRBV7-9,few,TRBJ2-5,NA,CASSFGGSVETQYF,TGTGCCAGCAGCTTTGGTGGGAGTGTGGAGACCCAGTACTTC
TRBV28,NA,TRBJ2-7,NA,CATEGNSYEQYF,TGTGCCACTGAGGGGAATTCCTACGAGCAGTACTTC
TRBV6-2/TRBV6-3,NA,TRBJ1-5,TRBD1,CVSTDPAGGNSNRPQHF,TGTGTCAGCACCGACCCGGCAGGGGGCAACAGCAATCGGCCCCAGCATTTT
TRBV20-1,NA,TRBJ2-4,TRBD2,CSARESSSGRKQYF,TGCAGTGCTAGAGAATCTTCTAGCGGGAGGAAGCAGTACTTC
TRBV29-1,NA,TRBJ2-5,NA,CSVVFLVGPGPDQETQYF,TGCAGCGTTGTCTTTTTGGTAGGTCCCGGGCCGGACCAAGAGACCCAGTACTTC
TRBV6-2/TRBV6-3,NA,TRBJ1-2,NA,CASSYLAGDPYGYTF,TGTGCCAGCAGTTACTTGGCAGGGGATCCATATGGCTACACCTTC
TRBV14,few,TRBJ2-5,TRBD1,CASSSGTGYQETQYF,TGTGCCAGCAGTTCCGGGACAGGGTACCAAGAGACCCAGTACTTC
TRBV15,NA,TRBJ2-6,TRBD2,CATSRGLAASRANVLTF,TGTGCCACCAGCAGGGGACTAGCGGCCTCCAGGGCCAACGTCCTGACTTTC
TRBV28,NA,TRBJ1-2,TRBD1,CASIRTGGRVRYGYTF,TGTGCCAGCATCCGGACAGGTGGTCGGGTTCGGTATGGCTACACCTTC
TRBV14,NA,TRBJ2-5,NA,CAISQVLPETQYF,TGTGCCATCAGCCAAGTTCTCCCGGAGACCCAGTACTTC
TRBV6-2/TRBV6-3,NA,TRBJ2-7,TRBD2,CASSRGRAGYEQYF,TGTGCCAGCAGCCGGGGGAGGGCCGGGTACGAGCAGTACTTC
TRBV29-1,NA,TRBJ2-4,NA,CSVEEGGQRSGVYEAKNIQYF,TGCAGCGTTGAAGAGGGGGGACAAAGGTCTGGGGTCTACGAAGCCAAAAACATTCAGTACTTC
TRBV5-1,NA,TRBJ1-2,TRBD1,CASSLGTGPNYGYTF,TGCGCCAGCAGCTTGGGGACAGGCCCCAACTATGGCTACACCTTC
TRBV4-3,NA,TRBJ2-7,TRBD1,CASSPTGQETYEQYF,TGCGCCAGCAGCCCAACGGGACAGGAGACCTACGAGCAGTACTTC
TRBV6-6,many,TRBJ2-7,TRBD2,CASSTSASSYEQYF,TGTGCCAGCAGTACTAGCGCCAGCTCCTACGAGCAGTACTTC
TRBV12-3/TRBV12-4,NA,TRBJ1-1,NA,CASSYWALSPNTEAFF,TGTGCCAGCAGTTATTGGGCCCTTAGCCCGAACACTGAAGCTTTCTTT
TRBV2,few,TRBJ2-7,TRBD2,CASSEEYGTTYEQYF,TGTGCCAGCAGTGAGGAATACGGGACTACCTACGAGCAGTACTTC
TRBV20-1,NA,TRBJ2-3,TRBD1,CSARDPGQGTDTQYF,TGCAGTGCTAGAGATCCGGGACAGGGCACAGATACGCAGTATTTT
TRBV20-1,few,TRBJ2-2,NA,CSASSHGPGTGELFF,TGCAGTGCTAGTTCCCACGGTCCTGGCACCGGGGAGCTGTTTTTT
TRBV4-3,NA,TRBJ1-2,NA,CASSQDSQTNYGYTF,TGCGCCAGCAGCCAGGACAGCCAGACTAACTATGGCTACACCTTC
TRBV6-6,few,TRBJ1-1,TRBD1,CASSRDRVNTEAFF,TGTGCCAGCAGTCGAGACAGGGTGAACACTGAAGCTTTCTTT
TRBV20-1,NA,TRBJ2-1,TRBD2,CSATQLAGGTTIGQFF,TGCAGTGCTACCCAACTAGCGGGAGGAACAACAATAGGGCAGTTCTTC
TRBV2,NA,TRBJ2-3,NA,CASSSMGTDTQYF,TGTGCCAGCAGTTCGATGGGGACAGATACGCAGTATTTT
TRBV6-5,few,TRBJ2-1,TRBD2,CASSYPGTSGNAYNEQFF,TGTGCCAGCAGTTACCCTGGGACTAGCGGGAATGCCTACAATGAGCAGTTCTTC
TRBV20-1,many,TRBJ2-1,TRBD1,CSARVVRDRGPNEQFF,TGCAGTGCTAGAGTCGTCCGGGACAGAGGTCCCAATGAGCAGTTCTTC
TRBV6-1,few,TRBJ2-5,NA,CASTGLHQQETQYF,TGTGCCAGCACGGGGCTCCACCAACAAGAGACCCAGTACTTC
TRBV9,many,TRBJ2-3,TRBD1,CASNLQGGTDTQYF,TGTGCCAGCAACCTACAGGGGGGAACAGATACGCAGTATTTT